What follows describes a single TCR beta chain. Its antigen is undetermined. The junction departs from the called germline gene at one end, perhaps through a read error. The source of the sample is a study of CD8+CD57+ T cells in acquired aplastic anemia. Background on the study: When averaged, DNA from sorted CD4+ and CD8+ cells came to around 3.1 ug. Overall study results and limits: There were over 25 CD8+ CDR3 sequences that occurred in both patients and controls.

The use of genomic DNA as template underpinned the TCR beta VDJ and CDR3 profiling. TCRdb fed the reads into MiXCR, producing one record per CDR3 protein. The sample includes approximately 190,000 distinct CDR3 sequences, roughly half of them seen just once. Whoever was chosen for sequencing had shown CD8+CD57+ cell expansion by flow cytometry. Patients were therapy-naive when their blood was sampled. This receptor was taken from a human donor with aplastic anemia. Sequences were obtained from sorted CD4+, CD8+, or CD8+CD57+ T cells (not recorded which) from PBMCs.

The CDR3 reads CASSVDRVGNQPQHF. For the CDR3, the DNA is TGTGCCAGCAGCGTCGACAGGGTCGGCAATCAGCCTCAGCATTTT. This sequence joins TRBV2 and TRBJ1-5; 7 bases are a match to TRBD1. Germline CDR1 is SNHLY and CDR2 is FYNNEI. The CDR3 sequence is 15 residues long.